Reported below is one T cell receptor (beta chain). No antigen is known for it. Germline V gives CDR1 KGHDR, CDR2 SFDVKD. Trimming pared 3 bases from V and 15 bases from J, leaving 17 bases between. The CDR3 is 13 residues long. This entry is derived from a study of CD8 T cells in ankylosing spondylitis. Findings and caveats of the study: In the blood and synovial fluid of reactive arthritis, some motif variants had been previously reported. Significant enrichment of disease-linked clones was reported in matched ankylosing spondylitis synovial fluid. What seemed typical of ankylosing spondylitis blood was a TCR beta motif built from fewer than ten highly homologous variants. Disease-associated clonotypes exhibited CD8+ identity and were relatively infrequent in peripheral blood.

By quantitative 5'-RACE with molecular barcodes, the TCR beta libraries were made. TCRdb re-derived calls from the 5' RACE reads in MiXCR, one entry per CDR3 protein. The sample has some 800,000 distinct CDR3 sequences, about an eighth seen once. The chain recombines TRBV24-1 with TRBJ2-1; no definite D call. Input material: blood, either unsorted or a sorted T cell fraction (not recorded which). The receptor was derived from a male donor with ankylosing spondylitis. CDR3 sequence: CATSDPLLREPFF. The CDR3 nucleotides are TGTGCCACCAGTGATCCCCTATTAAGGGAACCGTTCTTC.